This is a list of T cell receptor beta chains from one sample in a study of early T cells in non-severe SARS-CoV-2 infection. TCRdb called the 5' RACE reads again in MiXCR, with one record for every CDR3 protein. Of some 87,000 distinct CDR3 sequences in the sample, approximately 15% were seen once. The sample taken for sequencing was whole blood. The receptors were sampled from an adult who was a healthcare worker with PCR-confirmed SARS-CoV-2 infection or an uninfected control (not recorded which). The conserved cysteine and the conserved F or W are not part of the CDR3 here.

J gene | V gene | CDR3 protein
TRBJ1-2 | TRBV12-5 | ASALTSHYGYT
TRBJ2-5 | TRBV11-2 | ASSLTSGGPVLSRAQY
TRBJ1-5 | TRBV6-1 | ASRRTGTDTRGNQPQH
TRBJ2-3 | TRBV20-1 | SAKGTSWPDTQY
TRBJ1-1 | TRBV6-5 | ASRRAVDRSEAF
TRBJ2-7 | TRBV6-1 | ASSDSLPGGEQY
TRBJ2-6 | TRBV9 | ASSAASGANVLT
TRBJ1-1 | TRBV2 | ASGRTGGMNTEAF
TRBJ2-2 | TRBV6-4 | ASSPTPLAGNTGELF
TRBJ2-1 | TRBV2 | ASSLRAESDEQF
TRBJ2-1 | TRBV7-6 | ASSSLAGFYNEQF
TRBJ2-5 | TRBV29-1 | SVEGQIETQY
TRBJ1-2 | TRBV6-1 | ASILLGNYGYT
TRBJ1-1 | TRBV3-1 | ASSPWESTMNTEAF
TRBJ2-3 | TRBV7-6 | ASSLLRGRGTDTQY
TRBJ2-1 | TRBV7-2 | ASSVALYNEQF
TRBJ1-1 | TRBV12-3/TRBV12-4 | ASSFFGTGFSGADTEAF
TRBJ1-4 | TRBV19 | ASRGRANEKLF
TRBJ1-1 | TRBV11-2 | ASTPGGGNTEAF
TRBJ2-3 | TRBV13 | ASSHSSGGALDTQY
TRBJ2-2 | TRBV12-3/TRBV12-4 | ASSGTFLTGELF
TRBJ1-2 | TRBV29-1 | SVYADPFNYGYT
TRBJ2-7 | TRBV30 | AWGPPNEQY
TRBJ1-3 | TRBV7-2 | ASSLQRSSGNTIY
TRBJ2-5 | TRBV4-3 | ASSQAAGSQETQY
TRBJ2-5 | TRBV30 | AWAPPLETQY
TRBJ2-1 | TRBV11-2 | ASSLGGFGFDEQF
TRBJ2-5 | TRBV6-1 | ASDPGPGGETQY
TRBJ2-2 | TRBV5-1 | ASSRTSDNTGELF
TRBJ2-6 | TRBV6-4 | ASSDSEGDVGANVLT
TRBJ1-4 | TRBV5-1 | ASSMTGGRGPYNATNEKLF
TRBJ2-3 | TRBV12-3/TRBV12-4 | ASIVGRRTDTQY
TRBJ2-1 | TRBV11-2 | ASSPRLANEQF
TRBJ1-4 | TRBV20-1 | SARATLATNEKLF
TRBJ2-7 | TRBV19 | ASSLEWAYEQY
TRBJ2-1 | TRBV5-4 | ASSPRSAGGASSSYNEQF
TRBJ2-1 | TRBV11-2 | ASSLDWGGEQF
TRBJ1-5 | TRBV10-3 | AISGGLNQPQH
TRBJ1-2 | TRBV28 | ASSPQGMFGYT
TRBJ2-7 | TRBV9 | ASSVGANSYEQY
TRBJ1-6 | TRBV27 | ASSFTGDHSPLH
TRBJ2-7 | TRBV20-1 | SASGSRASYEQY
TRBJ2-1 | TRBV9 | ASSVDESPSYNEQF
TRBJ2-5 | TRBV20-1 | SASDRVVTQY
TRBJ2-2 | TRBV3-1 | ASSRQFRGKNTGELF
TRBJ2-3 | TRBV19 | ASSPRVAGGRDTQY
TRBJ1-2 | TRBV4-1 | ASSQVTGEGYT
TRBJ1-2 | TRBV7-9 | ASSLGDNYGYT
TRBJ2-7 | TRBV11-2 | ASSPLPGTPSTQQY
TRBJ1-2 | TRBV7-2 | ASSPQKYRTEANYGYT
TRBJ2-3 | TRBV18 | ASSGSDTQY
TRBJ1-2 | TRBV28 | AGRHTGAGNYGYT
TRBJ2-2 | TRBV6-6 | ASSFDRVFRGELF
TRBJ2-5 | TRBV7-2 | ASSHWGSQETQY
TRBJ2-7 | TRBV6-2/TRBV6-3 | ASSPTGTGGEQY